The entry that follows covers one T cell receptor (beta chain) sequence. Its antigen remains unidentified. No much larger clone exists at a distance of one base, and base qualities are not known. Stable Graves' hyperthyroidism was defined as the absence of progression to ophthalmopathy over 18 months of follow-up. Hyperthyroidism patients were aged 18 to 65 years and newly diagnosed, with disease duration of less than 2 months. Exclusion was applied to patients with uncontrolled infections, other autoimmune diseases, pregnancy or lactation. Diagnoses were based on clinical symptoms, serum thyroxine and TRAb, thyroid ultrasound and orbital computed tomography. PBMCs were separated from around 9.1 ml of fresh peripheral blood using Ficoll-Paque density gradient centrifugation. Trizol reagent was used to extract total RNA, and RNA quality was then checked on an Agilent 2100 Bioanalyzer. The sample originates from a study of T cells in Graves' hyperthyroidism and ophthalmopathy (dated by TCRdb to between 2017 and 2020). With respect to the entire study: Peripheral blood samples were taken at the time of initial diagnosis, prior to any treatment. TCR V-J signatures able to tell the groups apart were searched for in a discovery cohort of some 100 patients, of whom more than 40 had Graves' ophthalmopathy and more than 55 had stable Graves' hyperthyroidism. Prospective prediction of ophthalmopathy was tested in an independent validation cohort of approximately 19 hyperthyroidism patients and 15 to 17 patients who later progressed to ophthalmopathy. The roughly 90 discovery patients were divided at random into training and test sets in a 7:3 ratio. In roughly six Graves' hyperthyroidism patients, the study also compared T-cell repertoires from thyroid tissue with T-cell repertoires from blood. After sampling, hyperthyroidism patients received methimazole starting at 30 mg daily, and ophthalmopathy patients received high-dose intravenous methylprednisolone. The paper reports TCR Vbeta CDR3 sequencing of some 140 peripheral blood samples: over 40 ophthalmopathy, roughly 80 hyperthyroidism and around 17 progressor patients.

The TCR beta CDR3 regions were amplified from RNA transcripts. A first-round RT-PCR of the TCR CDR3 used the HTBI primer set with the Qiagen OneStep RT-PCR kit. The libraries were constructed in a second round of multiplex PCR and then size-selected and purified. Paired-end sequencing of the libraries was performed with 100 bp reads on an Illumina HiSeq2000. On the study's bioinformatics: SOAPnuke was used to process the raw data, removing reads that contained adapters or uncalled bases, had a mean Phred below 15, or lacked an exact match to the constant primer or identifier. COPE v1.2.5 was used to merge the high-quality paired reads, and each unique nucleotide sequence was defined as a clonotype. MiTCR v1.1 was used to align the clonotypes against IMGT TRBV, TRBD and TRBJ reference segments. The analysis was restricted to V-J combinations with a frequency above 0.0001, which together covered 99% to 99.2% of the repertoires. The TCS score was defined as the ratio of F50 (clonal expansion) to E x V (chaos), calculated using BLOSUM62-based TCRdist between CDR3 peptides within each V-J. Welch's t-statistics and random forest reduced roughly 530 V-J features to 13, which were used in a naive Bayes classifier (R e1071). The similarity between thyroid and blood repertoires was quantified using the Morisita-Horn index. TCRdb reprocessing: public reads trimmed at Q25 with fastp, clones called with MiXCR, in-frame beta chains kept. Each entry is one CDR3 protein sequence, shown with its most common DNA and genes. The V and J calls were determined by TCRdb, not by the authors. The sample table shows 700,000 to 950,000 distinct CDR3 sequences, and roughly a third are seen once. In total, the top ten clones hold around a third of the sample.

Spanning cysteine to phenylalanine, the CDR3 consists of 13 amino acids. Only the CDR3 DNA is retained, 39 bases long and in frame from the first base. Compared with germline, V lacks 7 bases and J lacks 15 bases; bases without a gene match: 14. The germline V gene sets CDR1 to SQVTM and CDR2 to ANQGSEA. Results and caveats for the whole study, not just this receptor: In validation, progression to ophthalmopathy was predicted by the model with more than 65% sensitivity and 72% to 85% specificity, a median of about 6.8 months before onset. Blood samples also contained most of the expanded thyroid clonotypes (frequency above 0.001), which suggests that blood repertoires may reflect thyroid immune responses. No statistical method was used to fix the sample size in advance, and group allocation was not hidden from the investigators. Ophthalmopathy was separated from stable hyperthyroidism by a 13 V-J signature model, with 85% to 90% sensitivity and approximately 81% specificity obtained in cross-validation and 80%/75% obtained in testing.

The sequencing sample was made of blood. The rearranged segments are TRBV29-1 and TRBJ2-1; TRBD1 aligns with 11 central bases. The clonotype comes from a woman aged 40 to 49 with Graves' hyperthyroidism. The DNA sequence is as follows: TGCAGCGCTTACGGGACAGGGGGTCATCATCGGTTCTTC. Its product reads: CSAYGTGGHHRFF.